This is a list of T cell receptor beta chains from one sample in a study of cytomegalovirus exposure and HLA in healthy donors. Assay used: immunoSEQ multiplex PCR; TCRdb lists only in-frame clones, some missing. The repertoire holds roughly 100,000 clones, with roughly 13% as singletons. The sample consisted of PBMCs. The receptor source for this set is a man in his forties in good health and CMV-seropositive. CDR3s leave out the opening cysteine and the closing phenylalanine or tryptophan. Rows give clone size only sometimes, using once, few, many, or a class for an expanded clone.

>TRBV10-1|NA|TRBJ1-3
ASSEYVDTIY
>TRBV27|NA|TRBJ1-2
ASSSTPRGVGGYT
>TRBV9|NA|TRBJ2-7
ASSVGGATQIYEQY
>TRBV27|NA|NA
ASSGRGQRTSYEQY
>TRBV5-1|NA|TRBJ2-5
ASSSGGQGGETQY
>TRBV28|NA|TRBJ2-2
ASGPARESAGELF
>TRBV18|few|TRBJ1-2
ASSPSPGTGGAGYT
>TRBV4-1|few|TRBJ1-4
ASSLPTATNEKLF
>TRBV9|NA|TRBJ2-1
ASSAPGTVYNEQF
>TRBV27|few|TRBJ1-1
ASSSPMRGTEAF
>TRBV19|NA|TRBJ2-5
ASSINRGKETQY